A single sample is the source of the 17 T cell receptor beta chains below, sequenced in a study of graft-versus-host responses after intestinal transplantation. The authors plated roughly 200,000 CFSE-labeled responder cells with roughly 200,000 irradiated, violet-dye-labeled stimulator cells. TCRdb's copy holds only in-frame clones and misses some; the assay was immunoSEQ multiplex PCR. The sample includes several thousand clones, around 22% seen only once; the top ten take 6%. Sequencing used alloreactive CD8+ T cells from a mixed lymphocyte reaction culture, obtained before transplantation. The subset is: CFSE-low proliferating T cells sorted from roughly six-day pre-transplant mixed lymphocyte reaction (GvH or HvG direction). The receptors originated from a human patient who was an organ donor for intestinal transplantation.

The genes are TRBV5-6 and TRBJ2-7; 7 bases are shared with TRBD2. J lost 5 bases, V lost 0 bases, and 5 bases had no gene match. The CDR3 covers 14 residues. Germline lookup yields CDR1 SGHDT and CDR2 YYEEEE. The CDR3 loop is CASSLDLAVNEQYF. Written as DNA, the CDR3 is TGTGCCAGCAGCTTGGATCTAGCGGTCAACGAGCAGTACTTC.

The V and J genes are TRBV28 and TRBJ1-5, with TRBD1 matching 9 bases. Germline CDR1 is MDHEN and CDR2 is SYDVKM. This CDR3 has 15 residues. V trimming: 3 bases; J trimming: 5 bases; junction bases outside the gene matches: 5. The CDR3 reads CASSFVGTGYQPQHF. CDR3 sequence (DNA): TGTGCCAGCAGTTTTGTTGGGACAGGGTATCAGCCCCAGCATTTT.

This chain connects TRBV4-1 to TRBJ1-5; D is possibly TRBD1 (6 bases). V was trimmed by 0 bases and J by 5 bases, leaving 11 bases between them. The CDR3 covers 15 residues. CDR1 is MGHRA and CDR2 is YSYEKL in the germline V gene. In DNA, the CDR3 is TGCGCCAGCAGCCAAGAATCGGGGGCGCATCAGCCCCAGCATTTT. This codes for CASSQESGAHQPQHF.

Details on this clone: A far larger clone is a single base away, which makes a read error likely. The chain uses TRBV7-9 and TRBJ2-7; 7 nucleotides agree with TRBD1. The CDR3 sequence is 13 residues long. CDR1 and CDR2 (germline): SEHNR, FQNEAQ (reference sequence). The CDR3 sequence: CARSFLGQHEQYF. In DNA form, the CDR3 reads TGTGCCCGCAGCTTTCTGGGACAGCACGAGCAGTACTTC.

This clone was picked up a small number of times. The chain uses TRBV5-1 and TRBJ1-2, with 7 bases aligning to TRBD1. The germline V gene encodes CDR1 SGHRS and CDR2 YFSETQ. The V and J ends lost 4 bases and 8 bases, in that order; junction bases with no gene match: 11. The length of the CDR3 is 14 residues. The CDR3 bases are TGCGCCAGCAGCCTATTAGGGACAGCCCGGGGCTACACCTTC. Amino acids: CASSLLGTARGYTF.

There are a few counts of this clone. This rearrangement joins TRBV4-2 to TRBJ2-7; 14 bases match TRBD2. Germline CDR1 and CDR2: LGHNA and YNFKEQ. The trim removed 5 bases at V and 2 bases at J, leaving 8 bases unmatched. This CDR3 has 17 residues. As DNA, the CDR3 is TGTGCCAGCAGCTTAGCGTTGGGACTAGCGGGAGCCTACGAGCAGTACTTC. Residues: CASSLALGLAGAYEQYF.

This chain connects TRBV7-8 to TRBJ2-5, with D unclear. V gave up 3 bases and J gave up 4 bases, with 15 bases separating them. There are 15 residues in the CDR3. Germline lookup yields CDR1 SGHVS and CDR2 FQNEAQ. The CDR3 sequence is CASSFIVASVETQYF. The CDR3 bases are TGTGCCAGCAGCTTTATTGTGGCCTCTGTAGAGACCCAGTACTTC. Full variable domain (missing parts from reference TRBV7-8 and TRBJ2-5): GAGVSQSPRYKVAKRGQDVALRCDPISGHVSLFWYQQALGQGPEFLTYFQNEAQLDKSGLPSDRFFAERPEGSVSTLKIQRTQQEDSAVYLCASSFIVASVETQYFGPGTRLLVL.

In its sample, this clone is medium-sized. V and J are TRBV5-4 and TRBJ2-3, with 9 bases identical to TRBD1. This CDR3 spans 15 amino acids. Germline-derived CDR1 and CDR2 are SGHNT and YYREEE (reference sequence). Trimming removed 5 bases from V and 5 bases from J; junction bases left unmatched: 9. This CDR3 is CASRDTGGWGDTQYF. The CDR3 nucleotides read TGTGCCAGCAGAGATACAGGGGGCTGGGGAGATACGCAGTATTTT.

The V gene is TRBV5-4, the J gene TRBJ2-7, with 13 bases that match TRBD2. Germline V lookup: CDR1 SGHNT, CDR2 YYREEE (reference sequence). This CDR3 region has 17 residues. V trimming: 0 bases; J trimming: 2 bases; junction bases outside the gene matches: 5. The CDR3 DNA sequence: TGTGCCAGCAGCTTGGCCAGGGGACTAGCGGGACCCTACGAGCAGTACTTC. Its protein product is CASSLARGLAGPYEQYF.

This clone was seen a few times. The genes are TRBV19 and TRBJ1-2; possibly TRBD1 for D (5 bases). V lost 8 bases and J 8 bases, leaving 27 bases between the germline ends. Germline-derived CDR1 and CDR2 are LNHDA and SQIVND (reference sequence). CDR3 size: 16 residues. The CDR3: CASSRATRGTTHGYTF. As DNA, the CDR3 is TGTGCCAGTTCAAGAGCTACCCGGGGGACCACCCACGGCTACACCTTC.

The table lists this clone with a few counts. The genes are TRBV5-5 and TRBJ2-7; D is undetermined. The CDR3 runs to 12 residues. V was clipped by 5 bases and J by 6 bases, with 12 bases between them. Germline lookup yields CDR1 SGHKS and CDR2 YYEKEE (reference sequence). CDR3 in DNA: TGTGCCAGCAGTTTGCTAGTCGGCGAGCAGTACTTC. Its protein is CASSLLVGEQYF.

The V gene is TRBV13, the J gene TRBJ2-5; D is unclear. From germline, CDR1 is PRHDT and CDR2 FYEKMQ (reference sequence). Trimming stripped 2 bases from V and 2 bases from J, with 6 bases between. This CDR3 contains 13 residues. CDR3 sequence: CASSLWGQETQYF. Here the CDR3 DNA reads TGTGCCAGCAGCTTATGGGGACAAGAGACCCAGTACTTC.

By sample fraction, this clone is medium-sized. V usage is TRBV2 and J usage is TRBJ2-7, with D perhaps matching TRBD2 (5 bases). The germline V gene has CDR1 SNHLY and CDR2 FYNNEI. This CDR3 is 13 amino acids long. Trimming shortened V by 6 bases and J by 0 bases, and 9 bases separated the two germline ends. For the CDR3, the DNA is TGTGCCAGCAGGGAGGCAGTCTCCTACGAGCAGTACTTC. Protein product: CASREAVSYEQYF.

Comment on this clone: The limits of the CDR3 on the DNA are not certain, so only TCRdb's listed CDR3 is given. The CDR3 region is CSVEDEAGVPLWNEQFF. This chain links TRBV29-1 with TRBJ2-1; the table gives TRBD2 as D, unverified against the DNA. Ends included, the CDR3 has 17 residues. Germline V CDR1 and CDR2: SQVTM, ANQGSEA.

V usage is TRBV4-2 and J usage is TRBJ1-2; D is perhaps TRBD1 (6 bases). Trimming removed 4 bases from V and 8 bases from J, with 14 bases in between. The CDR3 length is 13 residues. CDR1 and CDR2 (germline): LGHNA, YNFKEQ. CDR3 amino acids: CASSRGGGSGYTF. CDR3 nucleotide sequence: TGTGCCAGCAGCCGAGGGGGGGGGTCCGGCTACACCTTC.

For this clone: Its ends do not fully match the called genes, so a read error is possible. The V and J genes are TRBV4-1 and TRBJ2-7, with 8 bases identical to TRBD1. The germline V gene encodes CDR1 MGHRA and CDR2 YSYEKL. This CDR3 contains 13 residues. CDR3 residues: CTSRDRPSYEQYF. The CDR3 nucleotides read TGCACCAGCAGGGACAGGCCTTCCTACGAGCAGTACTTC.

This clone is judged medium-sized. The chain links TRBV7-9 to TRBJ2-3; D not certain. Trimming removed 4 bases at V and 2 bases at J, with 1 base between. This CDR3 has 11 amino acids. The germline gives CDR1 SEHNR, CDR2 FQNEAQ (reference sequence). The CDR3 coding sequence is TGTGCCAGCAGCTCCACAGATACGCAGTATTTT. Encoded protein: CASSSTDTQYF.